The TCR beta chain described here comes from a study of neurological immune-mediated disorders. Study-level findings and limits: HTLV-1-associated myelopathy had the most TCR clonal expansion, whereas multiple sclerosis had the least (lower than in healthy controls).

PBMCs numbering 2 million and stored at -80 C yielded the unsorted libraries. This clonotype was counted many times. The antigen remains undetermined. cDNA synthesis was performed by 5'RACE with 10-nucleotide random UMIs. TCRdb re-called the 5' RACE reads with MiXCR, one entry per CDR3 protein. In the table there are 57,000 or so distinct CDR3 sequences, roughly 11% of which are singletons. V lost 6 bases and J lost 5; bases outside the gene matches: 4. This CDR3 spans 15 amino acids. Germline loops: CDR1 SGHTA, CDR2 FQGNSA. The origin of this receptor is a man in his 60s in good health. Material: PBMCs. V gene TRBV7-2 combines with J gene TRBJ1-6, with 10 bases fitting TRBD1. The CDR3 region has the DNA TGTGCCAGCAGGGGGACAGGGGCCGATAATTCACCCCTCCACTTT. Protein sequence: CASRGTGADNSPLHF. Full variable domain (outside the CDR3, taken from reference TRBV7-2 and TRBJ1-6): GAGVSQSPSNKVTEKGKDVELRCDPISGHTALYWYRQSLGQGLEFLIYFQGNSAPDKSGLPSDRFSAERTGGSVSTLTIQRTQQEDSAVYLCASRGTGADNSPLHFGNGTRLTVT.